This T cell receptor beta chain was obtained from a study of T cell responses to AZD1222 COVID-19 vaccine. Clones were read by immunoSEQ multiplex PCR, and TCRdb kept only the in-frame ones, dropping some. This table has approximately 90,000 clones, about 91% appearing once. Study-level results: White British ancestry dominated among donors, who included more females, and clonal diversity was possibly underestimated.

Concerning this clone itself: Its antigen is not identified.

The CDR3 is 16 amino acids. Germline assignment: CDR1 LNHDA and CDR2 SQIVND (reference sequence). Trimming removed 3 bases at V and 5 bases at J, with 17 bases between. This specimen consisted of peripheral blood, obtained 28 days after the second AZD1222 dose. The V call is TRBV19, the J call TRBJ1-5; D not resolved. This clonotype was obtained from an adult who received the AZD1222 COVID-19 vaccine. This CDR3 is CASSMKVKAGDQPQHF. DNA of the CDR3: TGTGCCAGTAGTATGAAAGTCAAGGCCGGGGATCAGCCCCAGCATTTT.